A single TCR beta chain is shown here with its context. The data originate from a study of cytomegalovirus exposure and HLA in healthy donors. This CDR3 has 17 residues. CDR1 LGHNA and CDR2 YSLEER come from the germline V gene. Trimming took off 0 bases at V and 0 bases at J, with 15 bases between the two ends. Both 60 Vbeta primers and 13 Jbeta primers went into the PCR. TCRdb's copy holds only in-frame clones and misses some; the assay was immunoSEQ multiplex PCR. The sample yields under 200,000 clones, 68% seen once. The receptor comes from a middle-aged woman in good health and CMV-seropositive. Material: PBMCs. The chain employs TRBV4-3 and TRBJ2-7; weak D call: TRBD1 (5 bases). The CDR3: CASSQDNLRAYSYEQYF. The CDR3 nucleotides read TGCGCCAGCAGCCAAGATAATCTCAGGGCTTACTCCTACGAGCAGTACTTC.